This T cell receptor (beta chain) was sequenced for a study of cytomegalovirus exposure and HLA in healthy donors. Study-wide results and caveats: Prior analysis indicated that the majority of TCR beta V segments exhibited productivity approximately 87% or approximately 30% of the time. A later analysis linked a missense DCLRE1C variant to TCR beta V- and J-gene trimming.

Worth noting for this clone: What it recognizes is unknown.

Trimming took 11 bases from V and 8 from J, leaving 18 bases between them. CDR1 and CDR2 from the germline V gene are LNHDA and SQIVND (reference sequence). The CDR3 is made up of 12 amino acids. In the PCR, 60 Vbeta and 13 Jbeta primers were used. TCRdb keeps only in-frame clones here, not all; method: immunoSEQ multiplex PCR. The sample has around 100,000 clones; less than 80% are singletons. This chain uses TRBV19 with TRBJ1-1; a possible D gene is TRBD1 (6 bases). The source material was PBMCs. The source of this sequence is a man younger than 40 in good health and CMV-seronegative. This CDR3 reads CAAGGRGMEAFF. The CDR3 DNA follows: TGTGCCGCCGGGGGGCGTGGGATGGAAGCTTTCTTT.